The present T cell receptor (beta chain) was sequenced within a study of blood T cells in healthy people across ages. V lost 1 base and J lost 5; bases outside the gene matches: 4. This CDR3 contains 13 residues. Germline V CDR1 and CDR2: GTSNPN, SVGIG (reference sequence). PCR was performed a second time for 7 to 11 cycles using a sample-barcoded 5' primer and a J-beta primer mix. TCRdb reprocessed the 5' RACE reads with MiXCR, giving one entry per CDR3 protein. There are approximately 800,000 distinct CDR3 sequences in the sample; just under 25% occur only once, and 3% to 4% lies in the top ten. The sample also formed part of further work on T cells of mothers and their children.

The source is a boy aged 10-17 years in good health. The sample taken for sequencing was blood. The J gene is TRBJ2-7, the V gene TRBV30, with TRBD1 matching 8 bases. CDR3 loop: CAWSGQGMNEQYF. The CDR3 nucleotides read TGTGCCTGGAGTGGACAGGGGATGAACGAGCAGTACTTC.